The 20 T cell receptor beta chains presented below share a single source sample, sequenced in a study of cytomegalovirus exposure and HLA in healthy donors (dated by TCRdb to about 2017). The library relied on the immunoSEQ multiplex PCR assay. The multiplex PCR relied on a mix of 60 forward primers for TCR Vbeta segments and 13 reverse primers for TCR Jbeta segments. Here the immuneACCESS table is served through TCRdb, limited to in-frame sequences with V and J called. Missing clones are a known gap in these copies; in checked studies unresolved V genes cover under half, and the rest lacks a known reason. Across this sample there are around 150,000 clones, with around four fifths seen only once. In total, the top ten clones hold 7.4% of the sample. Material: PBMCs. The receptors here all came from a male donor in good health and CMV-seropositive.

The V gene is TRBV11-2, the J gene TRBJ1-2; tentative D call: TRBD1 (6 bases). V was clipped by 1 base and J by 8 bases, with 11 bases between them. The CDR3 spans 13 residues. Germline V gene lookup returns CDR1 SGHAT and CDR2 FQNNGV. The CDR3 loop is CASSLGSGVGYTF. CDR3 nucleotide sequence: TGTGCCAGCAGCTTAGGATCAGGGGTAGGCTACACCTTC.

This clone appeared a few times. The rearrangement joins TRBV7-5 to TRBJ1-5; no check of the table's D call, TRBD1, against the DNA was made. TRBV7-5 is a known pseudogene. The CDR3 covers 15 residues. The CDR3 spells CARSLDRDSNQPQHF. The CDR3 DNA is TGTGCCAGAAGCCTAGACAGGGATAGCAATCAGCCCCAGCATTTT.

The chain combines TRBV9 with TRBJ1-1, with D hard to call. The germline gives CDR1 SGDLS, CDR2 YYNGEE. V was trimmed by 0 bases and J by 0 bases, leaving 9 bases between them. The CDR3 has 15 residues. CDR3 amino acids: CASSVDAGLNTEAFF. DNA for the CDR3: TGTGCCAGCAGCGTAGACGCGGGGTTGAACACTGAAGCTTTCTTT.

This rearrangement joins TRBV5-1 to TRBJ2-1, with D hard to call. The germline V and J ends were trimmed by 3 bases and 7 bases, with 11 bases remaining between them. The CDR3 spans 13 residues. The germline CDR1 and CDR2 sequences are SGHRS and YFSETQ. CDR3 in DNA: TGCGCCAGCAGCTCGCCTATTTTGAATGAGCAGTTCTTC. Translated: CASSSPILNEQFF. The full variable domain, in which reference TRBV5-1 and TRBJ2-1 provide the parts outside the CDR3, is KAGVTQTPRYLIKTRGQQVTLSCSPISGHRSVSWYQQTPGQGLQFLFEYFSETQRNKGNFPGRFSGRQFSNSRSEMNVSTLELGDSALYLCASSSPILNEQFFGPGTRLTVL.

This clone was counted between two and nine times. The chain uses TRBV29-1 and TRBJ2-7; TRBD2 aligns across 9 bases. The V and J ends lost 6 bases and 3 bases, in that order; junction bases with no gene match: 6. Germline V lookup: CDR1 SQVTM, CDR2 ANQGSEA. CDR3 size: 13 residues. CDR3 nucleotides: TGCAGCGTCGCCCTAGCGGGGAACTACGAGCAGTACTTC. This codes for CSVALAGNYEQYF.

The gene calls are TRBV4-3 and TRBJ2-1, with 7 bases aligning to TRBD2. From germline, CDR1 is LGHNA and CDR2 YSLEER. The CDR3 contains 15 residues. Trimming cost V 4 bases and J 14 bases; bases outside gene matches: 17. The DNA for the CDR3 is TGCGCCAGCAGCCTGAGAGGGGAGGGGAGTTTTGCTAAGTTCTTC. Its protein product is CASSLRGEGSFAKFF.

This chain joins TRBV2 and TRBJ2-7, with TRBD2 matching over 9 bases. The germline V gene has CDR1 SNHLY and CDR2 FYNNEI. The junction had 8 bases not matched to a gene; V was cut back by 8 bases and J by 3 bases. CDR3 length: 14 residues. CDR3 nucleotides: TGTGCCAGCCCCCCCAGCGGGGGGTACTACGAGCAGTACTTC. Translating it yields CASPPSGGYYEQYF.

The genes are TRBV7-6 and TRBJ1-6; 7 nucleotides agree with TRBD1. This CDR3 region has 15 residues. The germline V gene encodes CDR1 SGHVS and CDR2 FNYEAQ. V dropped 2 bases and J dropped 7; count of bases not matched to a gene: 5. CDR3 sequence: CASSLNRGGNSPLHF. The CDR3 region has the DNA TGTGCCAGCAGCTTAAACAGGGGTGGAAATTCACCCCTCCACTTT.

This clone was observed once. The chain carries TRBV15 and TRBJ2-5; 8 nucleotides line up with TRBD2. V gave up 0 bases and J gave up 5 bases; unmatched junction bases: 8. This CDR3 comprises 16 residues. Looked up from germline, CDR1 is LNHNV and CDR2 is YYDKDF (reference sequence). The CDR3 protein is CATSRDRGGPWETQYF. The CDR3 nucleotides are TGTGCCACCAGCAGAGATCGGGGGGGGCCATGGGAGACCCAGTACTTC.

The chain recombines TRBV5-6 with TRBJ2-3; no firm D call. This CDR3 comprises 12 residues. Germline loops: CDR1 SGHDT, CDR2 YYEEEE. V lost 2 bases to trimming and J lost 5 bases, with 6 bases between them. The CDR3 loop is CASSFTRDTQYF. CDR3 coding DNA: TGTGCCAGCAGCTTTACGCGAGATACGCAGTATTTT.

The genes are TRBV7-9 and TRBJ2-7; 8 nucleotides line up with TRBD2. From germline, CDR1 is SEHNR and CDR2 FQNEAQ (reference sequence). The CDR3 spans 15 residues. V shed 6 bases and J 1 base; nucleotides not matched to a gene: 8. CDR3 region: CASSNAGGPSYEQYF. The CDR3 DNA follows: TGTGCCAGCAGTAACGCGGGGGGCCCGTCCTACGAGCAGTACTTC.

This sequence joins TRBV5-1 and TRBJ2-3; no clear D gene. CDR3 size: 15 residues. Germline CDR1 reads SGHRS; CDR2 reads YFSETQ. The ends were cut back, 0 bases at V and 0 bases at J, with 8 bases in the middle. The CDR3 sequence is CASSLGAYSTDTQYF. The CDR3 DNA follows: TGCGCCAGCAGCTTGGGAGCGTATAGCACAGATACGCAGTATTTT.

The V call is TRBV6-5, the J call TRBJ2-7; TRBD1 is a possible D gene (7 bases). CDR1 MNHEY and CDR2 SVGAGI come from the germline V gene. The CDR3 contains 15 residues. V was clipped by 2 bases and J by 7 bases, with 18 bases between them. CDR3 in amino acids: CASSYRQGLSREQYF. CDR3 coding DNA: TGTGCCAGCAGTTACCGACAGGGACTCTCTCGAGAGCAGTACTTC.

The gene calls are TRBV28 and TRBJ2-7; D might be TRBD1 (6 bases). Germline CDR1 is MDHEN and CDR2 is SYDVKM. This CDR3 region has 12 residues. Trimming took off 10 bases at V and 3 bases at J, with 13 bases between the two ends. CDR3 in DNA: TGTGCCACGGAATTAGGGGGCTACGAGCAGTACTTC. It yields the protein CATELGGYEQYF.

The CDR3 protein is CASSGQYEKLFF. CDR3 in DNA: TGTGCCAGTAGTGGACAGTATGAAAAACTGTTTTTT. The rearrangement uses TRBV19 and TRBJ1-4, with a weak D call TRBD1 (6 bases). The germline V gene encodes CDR1 LNHDA and CDR2 SQIVND (reference sequence). V was clipped by 5 bases and J by 6 bases, with 7 bases between them. The CDR3 has 12 residues. Based on the CDR3 plus reference TRBV19 and TRBJ1-4, the full variable domain is DGGITQSPKYLFRKEGQNVTLSCEQNLNHDAMYWYRQDPGQGLRLIYYSQIVNDFQKGDIAEGYSVSREKKESFPLTVTSAQKNPTAFYLCASSGQYEKLFFGSGTQLSVL.

The chain uses TRBV21-1 and TRBJ2-7; the table gives TRBD1 as D, unverified against the DNA. TRBV21-1 is a pseudogene locus. The CDR3 covers 18 residues. The CDR3 nucleotides read TGTGCCAGCAGCAAAGCGGGGTGGGGCAGGGGGCCTTTGTACGAGCAGTACTTC. Protein product: CASSKAGWGRGPLYEQYF.

A few counts support this clone. V and J are TRBV5-1 and TRBJ1-6; 7 positions match TRBD1. The CDR3 spans 14 residues. The germline V gene encodes CDR1 SGHRS and CDR2 YFSETQ. V lost 4 bases to trimming and J lost 7 bases; unmatched junction nucleotides: 5. The CDR3 DNA sequence: TGCGCCAGCAGCCTCGGGACAGAGAATTCACCCCTCCACTTT. Translated: CASSLGTENSPLHF.

The chain recombines TRBV5-4 with TRBJ2-7, with D unclear. The CDR3 contains 14 residues. Germline CDR1 SGHNT, CDR2 YYREEE (reference sequence). Deletions cut 1 base from V and 1 base from J, with 9 bases between. The CDR3 nucleotides read TGTGCCAGCAGCTTGAGGAGCAATTCCTACGAGCAGTACTTC. Translation: CASSLRSNSYEQYF. The entire variable domain, with the rest obtained from reference TRBV5-4 and TRBJ2-7, is as follows: ETGVTQSPTHLIKTRGQQVTLRCSSQSGHNTVSWYQQALGQGPQFIFQYYREEENGRGNFPPRFSGLQFPNYSSELNVNALELDDSALYLCASSLRSNSYEQYFGPGTRLTVT.

This clone showed up just a few times. The chain recombines TRBV5-4 with TRBJ1-2; D remains ambiguous. This CDR3 is built from 13 residues. Germline loops: CDR1 SGHNT, CDR2 YYREEE (reference sequence). V was pared by 4 bases and J by 2 bases, with 9 bases between. The CDR3 DNA reads TGTGCCAGCAGCATGGACGGGAACTATGGCTACACCTTC. It codes for CASSMDGNYGYTF.

The rearrangement links TRBV15 to TRBJ2-7, with 9 bases lining up with TRBD1. V gave up 5 bases and J gave up 4 bases; unmatched junction bases: 12. The germline V gene encodes CDR1 LNHNV and CDR2 YYDKDF (reference sequence). CDR3 length equals 16 residues. The CDR3 DNA sequence: TGTGCCACCAGCCCTTACGGGACAGGGAGAAAATACGAGCAGTACTTC. It is translated as CATSPYGTGRKYEQYF.